This T cell receptor beta chain was sequenced in a study of blood T cell repertoires in COVID-19. Deletions cut 4 bases from V and 7 bases from J, with 16 bases between. This CDR3 is 15 amino acids long. Per the germline V gene, CDR1 is SGHTA and CDR2 is FQGTGA. Here immunoSEQ multiplex PCR was the method, and the copy in TCRdb shows in-frame clones only, minus some. The table shows under 150,000 clones, with approximately 85% occurring only once. This TCR derives from a man aged 40-49 years with acute or convalescent COVID-19. The chain is built from TRBV7-3 and TRBJ2-2; D gene uncertain. The specimen was peripheral blood. The DNA for the CDR3 is TGTGCCAGCAGCTCCCAGGTTGGCGAACGCGGGGAGCTGTTTTTT. Residues: CASSSQVGERGELFF.